The sequence of this T cell receptor (beta chain) was determined in a study of cytomegalovirus exposure and HLA in healthy donors. In germline, CDR1 is PRHDT, CDR2 FYEKMQ (reference sequence). The CDR3 consists of 15 residues. V dropped 0 bases and J dropped 5; count of bases not matched to a gene: 4. With 60 Vbeta and 13 Jbeta primers, the PCR was carried out. Some clones are missing from TCRdb's copy, which holds only in-frame ones; the method was immunoSEQ multiplex PCR. The table has about 150,000 clones, 60% to 80% seen once. Study-wide findings and caveats: Later, an analysis showed that TCR beta chains associated with HLA were more clonally expanded than others that were equally common. Analysis was carried out at a later point, and it linked a missense DCLRE1C variant to TCR beta V- and J-gene trimming.

In the case of this clone: Its antigen is not identified.

The sample taken for sequencing was PBMCs. This chain joins TRBV13 and TRBJ1-1, with 9 bases that match TRBD1. The sequence derives from a woman aged 25-40 years in good health and CMV-seronegative. CDR3 nucleotides: TGTGCCAGCAGCTTAGGGGGGACAGGGAGGACTGAAGCTTTCTTT. The encoded protein is CASSLGGTGRTEAFF.